This note documents a single T cell receptor (beta chain) sequence. Its antigen remains unidentified. These data belong to a study of cytomegalovirus exposure and HLA in healthy donors. Study-wide findings and caveats: Trimming of TCR beta V- and J-genes showed a link, identified in a later analysis, to a missense DCLRE1C variant. An Asian-associated ancestry cluster reportedly showed fewer N-insertions than the approximately 620-donor mean in a later analysis.

The PCR contained 60 Vbeta and 13 Jbeta primers. This table comes from immunoSEQ multiplex PCR, and its TCRdb copy is limited to in-frame clones, with some not included. The sample has 90,000 to 150,000 clones; 65% to 80% are singletons. V dropped 5 bases and J dropped 2; count of bases not matched to a gene: 3. Per germline, CDR1 SGHVS and CDR2 FQNEAQ. This CDR3 has 14 amino acids. The J gene is TRBJ1-3, the V gene TRBV7-8, with TRBD1 identical over 7 bases. This TCR derives from a female donor in good health and CMV-seronegative. Specimen: PBMCs. For the CDR3, the DNA is TGTGCCAGCAGCCGACAGGGTACTGGAAACACCATATATTTT. It specifies CASSRQGTGNTIYF. Full variable domain (missing parts from reference TRBV7-8 and TRBJ1-3): GAGVSQSPRYKVAKRGQDVALRCDPISGHVSLFWYQQALGQGPEFLTYFQNEAQLDKSGLPSDRFFAERPEGSVSTLKIQRTQQEDSAVYLCASSRQGTGNTIYFGEGSWLTVV.